Here is one T cell receptor beta chain with its context. Its cognate antigen is unknown. PCR employed 60 Vbeta and 13 Jbeta primers. Only in-frame clones appear in the TCRdb table, and some are missing; sequencing was by immunoSEQ multiplex PCR. In the table there are 90,000 to 120,000 clones, around three quarters of which are singletons. Deletions cut 8 bases from V and 12 bases from J, with 14 bases between. Germline V gene lookup returns CDR1 MDHEN and CDR2 SYDVKM. This CDR3 contains 11 residues. The record originates from a study of cytomegalovirus exposure and HLA in healthy donors. Overall study: Earlier, 150 million to 200 million T cells were analyzed, and about 120 million unique TCR beta sequences were found among them. Notes on the study in general: Presence/absence analyses assumed roughly uniform sequencing depth across donors, which may not hold. Reports indicate that TCR beta sequences accurately predicted the HLA-A and HLA-B alleles of most subjects. Serostatus for CMV was the only available immune exposure information.

The TCR comes from a woman aged 40 to 55 in good health and CMV-seronegative. The sample consisted of PBMCs. The rearrangement uses TRBV28 and TRBJ2-1; TRBD1 might be the D (6 bases). The CDR3 DNA is TGTGCCAGCCACAAGCGAGGGGGGCAGTTCTTC. Translating gives CASHKRGGQFF.